The clone carrying this T cell receptor beta chain turned up a few times. Its cognate antigen is unknown. This entry belongs to a study of T cell repertoires in cytomegalovirus infection. Background on the study: TCR beta signatures that were public indicated CMV infection and matching HLA type.

TCRdb recomputed calls from the reads with MiXCR, one row per CDR3 protein. The repertoire holds some 99,000 distinct CDR3 sequences, with approximately 28% as singletons. Overall study findings and caveats: CMV-specific TCR beta clonotypes restricted by HLA-C dominated the ex vivo response.

V dropped 4 bases and J dropped 4; count of bases not matched to a gene: 5. The CDR3 length is 14 residues. The germline V gene has CDR1 SGHVS and CDR2 FQNEAQ. V is TRBV7-8 and J is TRBJ2-3; 7 bases line up with TRBD2. The material was CD8+ T cells from cultured PBMCs, obtained from culture after CMV antigen stimulation. The sequence was obtained from a human donor in good health (CMV status not recorded). Some clones in this sample may be carry-over from other donors' samples. DNA of the CDR3: TGTGCCAGCAGCTCAGCGGGGAGGTCAGATACGCAGTATTTT. Its translation: CASSSAGRSDTQYF. The variable domain in full, completed from reference TRBV7-8 and TRBJ2-3, reads GAGVSQSPRYKVAKRGQDVALRCDPISGHVSLFWYQQALGQGPEFLTYFQNEAQLDKSGLPSDRFFAERPEGSVSTLKIQRTQQEDSAVYLCASSSAGRSDTQYFGPGTRLTVL.